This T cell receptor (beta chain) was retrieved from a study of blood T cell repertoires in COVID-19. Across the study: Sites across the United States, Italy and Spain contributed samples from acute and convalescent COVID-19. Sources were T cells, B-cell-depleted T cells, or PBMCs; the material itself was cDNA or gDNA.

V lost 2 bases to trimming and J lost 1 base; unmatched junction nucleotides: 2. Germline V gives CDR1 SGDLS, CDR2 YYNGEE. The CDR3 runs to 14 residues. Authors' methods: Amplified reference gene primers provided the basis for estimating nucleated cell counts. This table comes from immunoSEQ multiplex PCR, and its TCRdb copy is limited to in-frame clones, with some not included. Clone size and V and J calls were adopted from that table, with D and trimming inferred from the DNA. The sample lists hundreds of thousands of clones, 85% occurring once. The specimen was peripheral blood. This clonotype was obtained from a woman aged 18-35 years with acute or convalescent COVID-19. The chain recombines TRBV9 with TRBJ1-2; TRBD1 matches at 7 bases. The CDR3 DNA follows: TGTGCCAGCAGCGTGACAGGGCGTAACTATGGCTACACCTTC. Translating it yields CASSVTGRNYGYTF.